Listed below are T cell receptor beta chains from one sample, sequenced in a study of cytomegalovirus exposure and HLA in healthy donors. TCRdb keeps only in-frame clones here, not all; method: immunoSEQ multiplex PCR. This sample has some 170,000 clones, with about 9% found just once. Sequenced sample: PBMCs. The receptors shown here come from a woman younger than 45 in good health and CMV-seropositive. Both conserved end residues are part of each CDR3. D genes are given only for firm matches. Size values are once, few and many counts, or a class for expanded clones, and some rows have none.

clone_size	j_call	d_call	v_call	cdr3_nt	cdr3_aa
.	TRBJ1-5	.	TRBV7-2	TGTGCCAGCAGCTTTGCCAGGGCGGATCAGCCCCAGCATTTT	CASSFARADQPQHF
.	TRBJ2-2	TRBD2	TRBV10-2	TGCGCCAGCAGTGACCCGGGGACTAGCGGGACCGGGGAGCTGTTTTTT	CASSDPGTSGTGELFF
.	TRBJ1-1	.	TRBV9	TGTGCCAGCAGCCCTCCAACCAGTTTGGCCGAAGCTTTCTTT	CASSPPTSLAEAFF
few	TRBJ2-5	TRBD1	TRBV2	TGTGCCAGCAGTGGGGCTACCGGGACAGGGGAAGAGACCCAGTACTTC	CASSGATGTGEETQYF
few	TRBJ1-1	.	TRBV5-6	TGTGCCAGCCACAGGGCGCTGAACACTGAAGCTTTCTTT	CASHRALNTEAFF
few	TRBJ2-1	TRBD2	TRBV6-5	TGTGCCAGCAGTTATGGACTAGCGGGAGCCTACAATGAGCAGTTCTTC	CASSYGLAGAYNEQFF
.	TRBJ2-5	TRBD1	TRBV10-3	TGTGCCATCAGTGAGTCGGACAGGGGGCAAGAGACCCAGTACTTC	CAISESDRGQETQYF
.	TRBJ2-7	TRBD2	TRBV27	TGTGCCAGCAGAAGGGCCGGGAGGGCCTGGGAGCAGTACTTC	CASRRAGRAWEQYF
.	TRBJ1-2	.	TRBV5-1	TGCGCCAGCAGGGCAGACATCTATGGCTACACCTTC	CASRADIYGYTF
.	TRBJ2-3	.	TRBV29-1	TGCAGCGTTGAAAACTGGAGTGCGCAGTATTTT	CSVENWSAQYF
few	TRBJ2-3	TRBD2	TRBV29-1	TGCAGCGTTGAGCTAGCGGGAGAAGGTTATCGCACAGATACGCAGTATTTT	CSVELAGEGYRTDTQYF
.	TRBJ2-1	.	TRBV29-1	TGCAGCGTTGCATCGGGAGAGCCGTGGTACAATGAGCAGTTCTTC	CSVASGEPWYNEQFF
few	TRBJ2-6	.	TRBV2	TGTGCCAGCAAGACTTTCCTTTCTGGGGCCAACGTCCTGACTTTC	CASKTFLSGANVLTF
few	TRBJ1-1	TRBD1	TRBV19	TGTGCCAGTAGATTAACAGGGGCGGGCACTGAAGCTTTCTTT	CASRLTGAGTEAFF
.	TRBJ1-4	.	TRBV5-4	TGTGCCAGCAGCTTCGGAGGGCCAACTAATGAAAAACTGTTTTTT	CASSFGGPTNEKLFF
.	TRBJ1-1	TRBD1	TRBV29-1	TGCAGCGTTGGGGGAGAGACAGGGAAGGGCACTGAAGCTTTCTTT	CSVGGETGKGTEAFF
few	TRBJ1-4	TRBD1	TRBV7-2	TGTGCCAGCAGCTTTTCCAGGACAGGCCCGAATGAAAAACTGTTTTTT	CASSFSRTGPNEKLFF
few	TRBJ2-1	.	TRBV15	TGTGCCACCAGCAGACCCCCTCGGGGAACGAATGAGCAGTTCTTC	CATSRPPRGTNEQFF
.	TRBJ1-2	TRBD1	TRBV7-9	TGTGCCAGCAGCCCGGATCAGGGGGCTTCCCTTGGCTACACCTTC	CASSPDQGASLGYTF
few	TRBJ2-7	.	TRBV7-9	TGTGCCAGCAGCTTAGAGCTCCAGGGGCAGCAGTACTTC	CASSLELQGQQYF